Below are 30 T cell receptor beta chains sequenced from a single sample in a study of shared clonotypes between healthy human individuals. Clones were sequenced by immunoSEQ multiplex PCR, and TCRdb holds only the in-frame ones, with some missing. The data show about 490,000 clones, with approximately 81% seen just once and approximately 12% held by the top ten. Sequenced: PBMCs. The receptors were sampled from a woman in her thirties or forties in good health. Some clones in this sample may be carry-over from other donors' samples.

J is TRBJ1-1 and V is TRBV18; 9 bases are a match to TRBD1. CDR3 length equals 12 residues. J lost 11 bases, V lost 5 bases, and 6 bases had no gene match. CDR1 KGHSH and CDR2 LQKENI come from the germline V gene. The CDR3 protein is CASSGPDRGAFF. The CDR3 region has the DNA TGTGCCAGCTCAGGACCCGACAGGGGGGCTTTCTTT.

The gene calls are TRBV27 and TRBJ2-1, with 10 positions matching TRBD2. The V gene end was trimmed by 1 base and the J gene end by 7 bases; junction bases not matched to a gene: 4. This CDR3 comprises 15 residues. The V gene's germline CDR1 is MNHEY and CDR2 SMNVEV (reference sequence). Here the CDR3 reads CASSLWSSGRNEQFF. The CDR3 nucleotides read TGTGCCAGCAGTTTATGGTCTAGCGGGAGAAATGAGCAGTTCTTC.

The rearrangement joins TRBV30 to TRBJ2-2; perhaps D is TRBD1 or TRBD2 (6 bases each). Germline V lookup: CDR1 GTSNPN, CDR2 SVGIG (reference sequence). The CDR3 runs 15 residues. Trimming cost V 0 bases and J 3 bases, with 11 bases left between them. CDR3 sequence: CAWSVTGADTGELFF. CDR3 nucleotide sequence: TGTGCCTGGAGTGTAACGGGGGCGGACACCGGGGAGCTGTTTTTT.

The CDR3 nucleotides read TGTGCCACCATACAGGGGAGTTTATATTCTGGGGCCAACGTCCTGACTTTC. Protein: CATIQGSLYSGANVLTF. The V gene is TRBV28, the J gene TRBJ2-6; 7 positions match TRBD1. Per germline, CDR1 MDHEN and CDR2 SYDVKM. Trimming at V came to 10 bases and at J to 1 base, leaving 13 bases not matched to a gene. The CDR3 covers 17 residues.

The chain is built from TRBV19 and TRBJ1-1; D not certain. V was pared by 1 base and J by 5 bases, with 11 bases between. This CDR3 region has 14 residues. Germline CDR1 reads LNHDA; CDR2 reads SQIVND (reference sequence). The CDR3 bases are TGTGCCAGTAGTATAGGCGGGGTCGGGACTGAAGCTTTCTTT. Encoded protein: CASSIGGVGTEAFF.

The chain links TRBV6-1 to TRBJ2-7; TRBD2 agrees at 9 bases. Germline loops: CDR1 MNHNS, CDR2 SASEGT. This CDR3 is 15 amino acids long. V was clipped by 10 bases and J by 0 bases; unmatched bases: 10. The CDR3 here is CATEMTSGSSYEQYF. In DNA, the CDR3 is TGTGCCACCGAGATGACTAGCGGTTCCTCCTACGAGCAGTACTTC.

CDR3 nucleotides: TGTGCCAGCGCCGGGACAGCGAACACTGAAGCTTTCTTT. The encoded protein is CASAGTANTEAFF. The chain uses TRBV18 and TRBJ1-1, with 7 bases matching TRBD1. The CDR3 is 13 amino acids. The germline V gene has CDR1 KGHSH and CDR2 LQKENI. With V trimmed by 8 bases and J by 1 base, 4 bases remained unmatched.

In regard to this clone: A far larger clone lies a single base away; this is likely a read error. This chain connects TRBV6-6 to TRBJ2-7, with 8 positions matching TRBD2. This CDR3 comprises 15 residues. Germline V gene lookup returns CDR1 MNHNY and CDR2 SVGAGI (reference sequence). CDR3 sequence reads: CAGRPPSGRSHEQYF. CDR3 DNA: TGTGCCGGCAGACCCCCAAGCGGGAGATCGCACGAGCAGTACTTC.

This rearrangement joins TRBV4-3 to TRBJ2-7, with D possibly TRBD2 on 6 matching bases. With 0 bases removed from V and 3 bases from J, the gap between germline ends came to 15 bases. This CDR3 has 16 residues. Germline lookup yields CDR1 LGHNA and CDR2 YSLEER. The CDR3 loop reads CASSQDIGAGFYEQYF. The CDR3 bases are TGCGCCAGCAGCCAAGATATAGGTGCGGGGTTCTACGAGCAGTACTTC.

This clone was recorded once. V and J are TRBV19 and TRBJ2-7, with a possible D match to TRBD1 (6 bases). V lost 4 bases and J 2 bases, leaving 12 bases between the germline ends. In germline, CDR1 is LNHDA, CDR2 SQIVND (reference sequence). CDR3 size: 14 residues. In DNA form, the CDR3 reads TGTGCCAGTAGTACGCAGGGGAAGGCCTACGAGCAGTACTTC. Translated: CASSTQGKAYEQYF.

The CDR3 loop reads CSVEVPLDTQYF. In DNA form, the CDR3 reads TGCAGCGTTGAAGTGCCGTTAGATACGCAGTATTTT. The chain is built from TRBV29-1 and TRBJ2-3; no clear D gene. The ends were cut back, 1 base at V and 5 bases at J, with 7 bases in the middle. There are 12 residues in the CDR3. Germline values: CDR1 SQVTM, CDR2 ANQGSEA.

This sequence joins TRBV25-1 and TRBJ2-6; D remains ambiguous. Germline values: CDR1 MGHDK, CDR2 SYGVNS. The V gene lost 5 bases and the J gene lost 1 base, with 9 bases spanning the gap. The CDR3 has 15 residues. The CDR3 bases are TGTGCCAGCAGTCCCCAAGGATCTGGGGCCAACGTCCTGACTTTC. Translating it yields CASSPQGSGANVLTF.

For the CDR3, the DNA is TGTGCTAGTGGTTTGGCCAGGGGGCGCGTCACCGGGGAGCTGTTTTTT. It translates to CASGLARGRVTGELFF. The V gene is TRBV12-5, the J gene TRBJ2-2; TRBD1 agrees at 8 bases. Germline V gene lookup returns CDR1 LGHNT and CDR2 FRNRAP. The CDR3 is 16 amino acids. With 1 base clipped from V and 4 bases from J, the junction kept 5 bases outside the gene matches.

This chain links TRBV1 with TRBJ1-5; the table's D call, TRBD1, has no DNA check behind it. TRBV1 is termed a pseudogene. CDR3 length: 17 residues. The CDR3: CTSSQAPTGIGNQPQHF. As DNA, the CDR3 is TGCACCAGCAGCCAAGCTCCGACAGGGATTGGCAATCAGCCCCAGCATTTT.

CDR3 residues: CASSAGETQYF. CDR3 bases: TGTGCCAGCAGTGCGGGGGAGACCCAGTACTTC. The V call is TRBV2, the J call TRBJ2-5, with D perhaps matching TRBD2 (5 bases). The CDR3 runs to 11 residues. V was trimmed by 4 bases and J by 5 bases, leaving 5 bases between them. Germline V gene sequence: CDR1 SNHLY, CDR2 FYNNEI.

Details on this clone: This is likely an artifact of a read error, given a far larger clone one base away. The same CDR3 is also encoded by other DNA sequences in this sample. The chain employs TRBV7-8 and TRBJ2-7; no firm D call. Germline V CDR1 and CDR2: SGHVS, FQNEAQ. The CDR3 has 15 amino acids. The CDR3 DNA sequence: TGTGCCGGCAGTTTCCTCCGCTACTCACCCTACGAGCAGTACTTC. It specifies CAGSFLRYSPYEQYF.

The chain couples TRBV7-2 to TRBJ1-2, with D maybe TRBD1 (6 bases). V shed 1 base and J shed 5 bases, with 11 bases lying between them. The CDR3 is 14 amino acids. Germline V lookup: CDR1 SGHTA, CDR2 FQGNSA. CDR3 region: CASSLGPGAYGYTF. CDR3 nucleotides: TGTGCCAGCAGCTTAGGACCAGGGGCTTATGGCTACACCTTC.

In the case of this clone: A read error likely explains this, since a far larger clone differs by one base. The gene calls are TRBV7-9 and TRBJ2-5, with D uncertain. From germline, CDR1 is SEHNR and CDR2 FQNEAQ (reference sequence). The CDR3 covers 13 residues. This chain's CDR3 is CAGSLGLLETQYF. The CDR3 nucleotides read TGTGCCGGCAGCTTGGGATTGCTGGAGACCCAGTACTTC.

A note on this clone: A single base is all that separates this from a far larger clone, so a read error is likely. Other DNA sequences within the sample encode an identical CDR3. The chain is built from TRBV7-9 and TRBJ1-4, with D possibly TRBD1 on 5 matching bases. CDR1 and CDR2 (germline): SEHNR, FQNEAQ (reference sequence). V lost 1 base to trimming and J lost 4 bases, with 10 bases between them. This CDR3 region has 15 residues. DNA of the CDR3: TGTGCCAGCAGCTTAGTAGGGCAGGGTAATGAAAAACTGTTTTTT. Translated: CASSLVGQGNEKLFF.

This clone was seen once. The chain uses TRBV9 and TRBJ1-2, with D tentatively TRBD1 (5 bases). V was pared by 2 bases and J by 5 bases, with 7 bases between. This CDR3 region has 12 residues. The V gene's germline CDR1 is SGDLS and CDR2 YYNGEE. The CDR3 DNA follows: TGTGCCAGCAGCGTGCGGGGGTATGGCTACACCTTC. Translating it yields CASSVRGYGYTF.

This CDR3 reads CASSSPAGSSYEQYF. The CDR3, as DNA: TGTGCCAGCAGCTCCCCGGCGGGGAGCTCCTACGAGCAGTACTTC. The chain combines TRBV7-9 with TRBJ2-7; maybe TRBD2 (6 bases). Trimming took off 4 bases at V and 0 bases at J, with 13 bases between the two ends. The CDR3 runs to 15 residues. Looked up from germline, CDR1 is SEHNR and CDR2 is FQNEAQ (reference sequence).

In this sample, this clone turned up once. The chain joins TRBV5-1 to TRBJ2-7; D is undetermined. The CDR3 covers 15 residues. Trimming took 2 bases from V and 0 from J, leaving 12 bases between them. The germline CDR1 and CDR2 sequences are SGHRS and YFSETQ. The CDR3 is CASSFLGPSSYEQYF. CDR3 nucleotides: TGCGCCAGCAGCTTTCTCGGACCCAGCTCCTACGAGCAGTACTTC.

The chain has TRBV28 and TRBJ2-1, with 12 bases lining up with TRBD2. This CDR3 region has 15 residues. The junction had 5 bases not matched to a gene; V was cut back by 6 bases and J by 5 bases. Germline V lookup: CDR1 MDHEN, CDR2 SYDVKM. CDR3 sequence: CASRPTSGRNNEQFF. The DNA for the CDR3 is TGTGCCAGCAGACCAACTAGCGGGAGGAACAATGAGCAGTTCTTC.

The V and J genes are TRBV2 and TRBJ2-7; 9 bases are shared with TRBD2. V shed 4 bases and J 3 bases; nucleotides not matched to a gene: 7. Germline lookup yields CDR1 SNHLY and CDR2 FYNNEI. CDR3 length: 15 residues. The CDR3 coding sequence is TGTGCCAGCAGTGTGGACCTAGCGGGGCTCTACGAGCAGTACTTC. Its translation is CASSVDLAGLYEQYF.

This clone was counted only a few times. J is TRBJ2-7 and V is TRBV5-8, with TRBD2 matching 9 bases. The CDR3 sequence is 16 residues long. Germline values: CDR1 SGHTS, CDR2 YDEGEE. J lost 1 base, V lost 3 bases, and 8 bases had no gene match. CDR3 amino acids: CASSSTYTSGSYEQYF. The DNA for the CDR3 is TGTGCCAGCAGCTCTACTTATACTAGCGGGTCCTACGAGCAGTACTTC.

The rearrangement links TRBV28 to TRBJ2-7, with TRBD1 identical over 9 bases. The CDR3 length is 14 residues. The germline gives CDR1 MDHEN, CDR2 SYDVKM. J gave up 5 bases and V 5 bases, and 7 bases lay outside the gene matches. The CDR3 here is CASSIPGQGNEQYF. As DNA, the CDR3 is TGTGCCAGCAGTATCCCGGGACAGGGTAACGAGCAGTACTTC.

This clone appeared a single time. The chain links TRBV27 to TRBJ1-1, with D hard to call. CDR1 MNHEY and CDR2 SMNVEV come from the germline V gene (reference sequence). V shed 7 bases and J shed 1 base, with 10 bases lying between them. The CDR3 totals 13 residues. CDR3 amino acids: CASKDPANTEAFF. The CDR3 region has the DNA TGTGCCAGCAAGGACCCGGCGAACACTGAAGCTTTCTTT.

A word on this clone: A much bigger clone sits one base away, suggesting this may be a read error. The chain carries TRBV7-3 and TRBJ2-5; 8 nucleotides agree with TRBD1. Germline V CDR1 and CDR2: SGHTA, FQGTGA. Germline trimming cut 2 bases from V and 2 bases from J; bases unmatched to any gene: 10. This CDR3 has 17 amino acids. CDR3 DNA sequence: TGTGCCAGCAGCTTACGCAGACAGGGGTGGGAGCAAGAGACCCAGTACTTC. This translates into CASSLRRQGWEQETQYF.

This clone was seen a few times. The CDR3, as DNA: TGCGCCAGCAGCTTTCCGGGACTAGCGGAGCAAGAGACCCAGTACTTC. This encodes CASSFPGLAEQETQYF. V usage is TRBV5-1 and J usage is TRBJ2-5; TRBD2 matches 11 bases. The CDR3 has 16 amino acids. V shed 2 bases, J shed 2 bases, and the junction held 5 bases outside the gene matches. Germline-derived CDR1 and CDR2 are SGHRS and YFSETQ.

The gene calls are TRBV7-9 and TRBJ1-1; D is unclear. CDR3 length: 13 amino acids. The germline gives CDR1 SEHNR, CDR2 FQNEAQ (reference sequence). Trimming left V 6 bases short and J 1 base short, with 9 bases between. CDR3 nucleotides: TGTGCCAGCAGGGCGGAGACGAACACTGAAGCTTTCTTT. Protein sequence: CASRAETNTEAFF.